One sample yielded the 32 T cell receptor beta chains listed below, sequenced in a study of shared clonotypes between healthy human individuals. Repertoires were generated with immunoSEQ multiplex PCR, while TCRdb's copy carries only in-frame clones and drops some. The sample records about a million clones, less than 85% being singletons. The sequenced material came from memory CD4+ T cells sorted from blood. Subset in this sample: CD45RA-negative fraction. All receptors come from a man aged 18-30 years in good health.

The genes are TRBV10-1 and TRBJ2-5; 8 bases align to TRBD2. The CDR3 runs to 15 residues. V shed 1 base and J 1 base; nucleotides not matched to a gene: 2. The V gene's germline CDR1 is WNHNN and CDR2 SYGVQD (reference sequence). CDR3 loop: CASSEWLAGQETQYF. The DNA for the CDR3 is TGCGCCAGCAGTGAGTGGCTAGCGGGCCAAGAGACCCAGTACTTC.

This chain's CDR3 is CASSRNGLAGHTDTQYF. In DNA form, the CDR3 reads TGCGCCAGCAGCCGCAACGGACTAGCGGGACACACAGATACGCAGTATTTT. The chain has TRBV4-1 and TRBJ2-3; TRBD2 agrees at 12 bases. Germline CDR1 and CDR2: MGHRA and YSYEKL. V lost 4 bases, J lost 2 bases, and 7 bases stayed unmatched. This CDR3 comprises 17 residues.

Here the CDR3 reads CASSLRGRGHEQYF. Here the CDR3 DNA reads TGTGCCAGCAGCTTGCGGGGCAGGGGCCACGAGCAGTACTTC. The chain carries TRBV5-8 and TRBJ2-7; a weak D match, TRBD1 (6 bases). Germline CDR1 reads SGHTS; CDR2 reads YDEGEE. Between the trimmed V and J ends, which lost 1 base and 5 bases, there was a span of 13 bases. There are 14 residues in the CDR3. Using reference TRBV5-8 and TRBJ2-7 for the parts outside the CDR3, the full variable domain is EAGVTQSPTHLIKTRGQQATLRCSPISGHTSVYWYQQALGLGLQFLLWYDEGEERNRGNFPPRFSGRQFPNYSSELNVNALELEDSALYLCASSLRGRGHEQYFGPGTRLTVT.

For this clone: No DNA is shown, since the ends of the CDR3 on it are uncertain; the CDR3 is the one TCRdb lists. The chain links TRBV6-1 to TRBJ1-5. The V gene's germline CDR1 is MNHNS and CDR2 SASEGT. The CDR3 is 14 residues long, counting both termini. CDR3 sequence reads: CASSILDSNQPQHF.

The chain has TRBV9 and TRBJ2-7; 12 bases are shared with TRBD2. Germline CDR1 and CDR2: SGDLS and YYNGEE. V was pared by 0 bases and J by 5 bases, with 9 bases of the junction left unmatched. The CDR3 consists of 17 residues. The chain's CDR3 is CASSVGGSSGRDHEQYF. The CDR3 DNA reads TGTGCCAGCAGCGTAGGTGGGTCTAGCGGGAGGGACCACGAGCAGTACTTC.

V usage is TRBV6-6 and J usage is TRBJ1-2, with D possibly matching TRBD1 (5 bases). V lost 11 bases, J lost 8 bases, and 21 bases lay in between. Germline V CDR1 and CDR2: MNHNY, SVGAGI (reference sequence). This CDR3 contains 13 residues. CDR3 sequence: CAVRDDRTLGYTF. In DNA, the CDR3 is TGTGCCGTTCGGGACGACAGAACCCTCGGCTACACCTTC.

This clone was picked up one time. This sequence joins TRBV19 and TRBJ2-3; D is perhaps TRBD1 or TRBD2 (5 bases each). The CDR3 loop spans 14 amino acids. The germline V gene has CDR1 LNHDA and CDR2 SQIVND (reference sequence). Trimming cost V 2 bases and J 1 base, with 7 bases left between them. This CDR3 reads CASSIRGGTDTQYF. CDR3 coding DNA: TGTGCCAGTAGTATAAGAGGGGGCACAGATACGCAGTATTTT.

This chain uses TRBV11-2 with TRBJ2-5; D ambiguous. Per the germline V gene, CDR1 is SGHAT and CDR2 is FQNNGV. V was shortened by 5 bases and J by 5 bases, with 18 bases between the two germline ends. The CDR3 sequence is 15 residues long. CDR3 sequence reads: CASSNLPPKYETQYF. CDR3 coding DNA: TGTGCCAGCAGCAACCTACCCCCCAAATACGAGACCCAGTACTTC.

Notes on this clone: The sample has other DNA sequences that encode this CDR3 too. This CDR3 reads CASSVGRELAKNIQYF. The DNA for the CDR3 is TGTGCCAGCAGCGTAGGCAGGGAGCTAGCCAAAAACATTCAGTACTTC. The genes are TRBV9 and TRBJ2-4; possibly TRBD1 or TRBD2 for D (5 bases each). CDR1 is SGDLS and CDR2 is YYNGEE in the germline V gene. The V gene lost 0 bases and the J gene lost 0 bases, with 10 bases spanning the gap. CDR3 length: 16 residues.

J is TRBJ1-1 and V is TRBV7-2; 10 nucleotides agree with TRBD1. Trimming at V came to 1 base and at J to 10 bases, leaving 9 bases not matched to a gene. Germline V CDR1 and CDR2: SGHTA, FQGNSA. The CDR3 is made up of 15 amino acids. CDR3 coding DNA: TGTGCCAGCAGCTTAGGAGGACAGGGGGTTTCTCGAGCTTTCTTT. This sequence encodes CASSLGGQGVSRAFF.

This chain uses TRBV11-2 with TRBJ2-2; 9 positions match TRBD1. The CDR3 is 16 residues long. CDR1 is SGHAT and CDR2 is FQNNGV in the germline V gene. The J segment lost 6 bases and the V segment lost 4 bases, leaving 9 bases of the junction unmatched. The DNA of the CDR3 is TGTGCCAGCAGCTCGTCCGACAGGGGGAGTGCCGGGGAGCTGTTTTTT. This codes for CASSSSDRGSAGELFF.

This clone was seen ten or more times. The chain employs TRBV19 and TRBJ2-7; D might be TRBD2 (5 bases). The CDR3 contains 15 residues. Germline CDR1 reads LNHDA; CDR2 reads SQIVND (reference sequence). V was shortened by 0 bases and J by 7 bases, with 16 bases between the two germline ends. The CDR3 DNA reads TGTGCCAGTAGTATAGATTCGGAGAGGGTAAGAGAGCAGTACTTC. Protein sequence: CASSIDSERVREQYF.

The V call is TRBV7-8, the J call TRBJ1-6; D ambiguous. V was cut by 6 bases and J by 13 bases, with 16 bases left in between. The CDR3 spans 13 residues. Per germline, CDR1 SGHVS and CDR2 FQNEAQ. CDR3 sequence: CASSSSGVSPLHF. For the CDR3, the DNA is TGTGCCAGCAGTTCTTCCGGGGTATCGCCCCTCCACTTT.

This chain links TRBV11-2 with TRBJ2-7, with 7 nucleotides matching TRBD1. Germline trimming cut 3 bases from V and 6 bases from J; bases unmatched to any gene: 8. CDR1 and CDR2 (germline): SGHAT, FQNNGV. The length of the CDR3 is 14 residues. Here the CDR3 reads CASSFTGTVGEQYF. DNA for the CDR3: TGTGCCAGCAGCTTCACCGGGACAGTAGGCGAGCAGTACTTC.

As to this clone: This may come from a read error, since a much larger clone is one base off. At the DNA level, this CDR3 is encoded by other sequences in the same sample as well. V gene TRBV9 combines with J gene TRBJ1-3; D is unclear. CDR1 is SGDLS and CDR2 is YYNGEE in the germline V gene. This CDR3 has 14 amino acids. The V end was cut by 0 bases, the J end by 0 bases, with 4 bases between. The CDR3: CASSVGNSGNTIYF. Written as DNA, the CDR3 is TGTGCCAGCAGCGTAGGGAACTCTGGAAACACCATATATTTT.

The rearrangement uses TRBV10-3 and TRBJ2-5; D could derive from TRBD1 or TRBD2 (5 bases each). Germline V gives CDR1 ENHRY, CDR2 SYGVKD. This CDR3 has 15 residues. V lost 5 bases, J lost 2 bases, and 15 bases lay in between. The CDR3: CAISWAPREQETQYF. The CDR3, as DNA: TGTGCCATCAGTTGGGCCCCCAGGGAGCAAGAGACCCAGTACTTC.

V gene TRBV7-8 combines with J gene TRBJ1-3; D gene uncertain. The CDR3 extends over 14 amino acids. Trimming removed 1 base at V and 4 bases at J, with 8 bases between. Germline lookup yields CDR1 SGHVS and CDR2 FQNEAQ. Here the CDR3 reads CASSLEPGGNTIYF. CDR3 nucleotides: TGTGCCAGCAGCTTAGAACCGGGGGGAAACACCATATATTTT.

This clone came up a few times. The chain recombines TRBV19 with TRBJ2-6; possible D gene TRBD1, 5 bases. Germline loops: CDR1 LNHDA, CDR2 SQIVND (reference sequence). Deletions cut 6 bases from V and 0 bases from J, with 6 bases between. CDR3 length: 14 amino acids. CDR3 amino acids: CASSDSSGANVLTF. For the CDR3, the DNA is TGTGCCAGTAGCGACAGCTCTGGGGCCAACGTCCTGACTTTC.

This clone was found once. The chain employs TRBV5-1 and TRBJ1-2; D is ambiguous. V was pared by 4 bases and J by 4 bases, with 14 bases between. This CDR3 is built from 14 residues. Germline V gene sequence: CDR1 SGHRS, CDR2 YFSETQ. The CDR3 loop is CASSPTPAAYGYTF. CDR3 bases: TGCGCCAGCAGCCCTACACCGGCGGCCTATGGCTACACCTTC. The full variable domain, its missing parts supplied by reference TRBV5-1 and TRBJ1-2, is KAGVTQTPRYLIKTRGQQVTLSCSPISGHRSVSWYQQTPGQGLQFLFEYFSETQRNKGNFPGRFSGRQFSNSRSEMNVSTLELGDSALYLCASSPTPAAYGYTFGSGTRLTVV.

The chain uses TRBV2 and TRBJ2-3, with a possible D match to TRBD1 (7 bases). The V and J ends lost 7 bases and 5 bases respectively, with 10 bases between them. This CDR3 is built from 12 residues. CDR1 and CDR2 (germline): SNHLY, FYNNEI. The CDR3 region has the DNA TGTGCCAGCACCCAGGGGGGAGATACGCAGTATTTT. Translating it yields CASTQGGDTQYF.

This clone showed up just once. V and J are TRBV28 and TRBJ1-5; a weak D match, TRBD1 (5 bases). Germline loops: CDR1 MDHEN, CDR2 SYDVKM. Trimming shortened V by 6 bases and J by 0 bases, and 15 bases separated the two germline ends. The CDR3 is made up of 16 amino acids. CDR3 bases: TGTGCCAGCAGCAGTGACAGAATTTATAGCAATCAGCCCCAGCATTTT. Amino acids: CASSSDRIYSNQPQHF.

In nucleotides, the CDR3 is TGTGCCAGCTACCCCGGCAGGTCTGAAGCTTTCTTT. Translation gives CASYPGRSEAFF. This rearrangement joins TRBV6-6 to TRBJ1-1; D is undetermined. The CDR3 consists of 12 residues. The V end was cut by 8 bases, the J end by 6 bases, with 13 bases between. In germline, CDR1 is MNHNY, CDR2 SVGAGI (reference sequence).

This chain links TRBV20-1 with TRBJ1-4; D remains unclear. There are 11 residues in the CDR3. Germline loops: CDR1 DFQATT, CDR2 SNEGSKA (reference sequence). The CDR3 sequence: CSAEYKEKLFF. CDR3 in DNA: TGCAGCGCCGAATACAAAGAAAAACTGTTTTTT.

Remarks on this clone: A clone one base away is much larger, so this may be a read error. J is TRBJ2-7 and V is TRBV5-5, with 9 bases that match TRBD1. The CDR3 loop spans 15 amino acids. Losses at the gene ends were 0 bases for V and 1 base for J; bases not matched to a gene: 2. Per germline, CDR1 SGHKS and CDR2 YYEKEE (reference sequence). The CDR3 here is CASSLVGTGSYEQYF. Written as DNA, the CDR3 is TGTGCCAGCAGCTTGGTTGGGACAGGGTCCTACGAGCAGTACTTC.

The chain combines TRBV7-9 with TRBJ2-7, with D possibly matching TRBD1 (6 bases). The V and J ends lost 6 bases and 3 bases respectively, with 15 bases between them. The CDR3 contains 14 residues. Germline-derived CDR1 and CDR2 are SEHNR and FQNEAQ (reference sequence). The chain's CDR3 is CASSGRPDSYEQYF. CDR3 nucleotides: TGTGCCAGCAGTGGCAGACCGGACAGCTACGAGCAGTACTTC. Full variable domain (rest looked up from reference TRBV7-9 and TRBJ2-7): DTGVSQNPRHKITKRGQNVTFRCDPISEHNRLYWYRQTLGQGPEFLTYFQNEAQLEKSRLLSDRFSAERPKGSFSTLEIQRTEQGDSAMYLCASSGRPDSYEQYFGPGTRLTVT.

The chain has TRBV4-1 and TRBJ2-7; 15 bases align to TRBD2. This CDR3 region has 16 residues. The trim removed 3 bases at V and 3 bases at J, leaving 3 bases unmatched. Germline values: CDR1 MGHRA, CDR2 YSYEKL. CDR3 sequence: CASSHSGLAGGYEQYF. CDR3 nucleotide sequence: TGCGCCAGCAGCCACTCGGGACTAGCGGGGGGCTACGAGCAGTACTTC.

The gene calls are TRBV25-1 and TRBJ1-2; 7 nucleotides agree with TRBD1. CDR3 length: 15 amino acids. After removal of 1 base from V and 6 bases from J, the junction contained 8 bases not matched to a gene. The V gene's germline CDR1 is MGHDK and CDR2 SYGVNS. CDR3 DNA sequence: TGTGCCAGCAGTGAATCTTGGACAGGCTCGCATGGCTACACCTTC. Encoded protein: CASSESWTGSHGYTF.

This clone was counted only a few times. The chain is built from TRBV2 and TRBJ2-3; D could derive from TRBD1 or TRBD2 (5 bases each). Germline CDR1 and CDR2: SNHLY and FYNNEI. The CDR3 consists of 14 residues. Trimming removed 2 bases at V and 1 base at J, with 7 bases between. The CDR3 DNA is TGTGCCAGCAGTGAATGGGGACGCACAGATACGCAGTATTTT. Its protein is CASSEWGRTDTQYF. Full variable domain (rest looked up from reference TRBV2 and TRBJ2-3): EPEVTQTPSHQVTQMGQEVILRCVPISNHLYFYWYRQILGQKVEFLVSFYNNEISEKSEIFDDQFSVERPDGSNFTLKIRSTKLEDSAMYFCASSEWGRTDTQYFGPGTRLTVL.

The chain uses TRBV6-5 and TRBJ1-5, with D possibly TRBD1 on 5 matching bases. The germline V gene encodes CDR1 MNHEY and CDR2 SVGAGI. The CDR3 has 14 residues. V gave up 9 bases and J gave up 3 bases, with 15 bases separating them. CDR3 protein: CASGTHRSNQPQHF. The CDR3 coding sequence is TGTGCCAGTGGGACCCACAGATCCAATCAGCCCCAGCATTTT.

In its sample, this clone was seen once. The V call is TRBV6-1, the J call TRBJ2-4; 13 bases are a match to TRBD2. The CDR3 is 17 residues long. Per germline, CDR1 MNHNS and CDR2 SASEGT. The junction had 5 bases not matched to a gene; V was cut back by 4 bases and J by 2 bases. CDR3 sequence reads: CASSALAGGHTKNIQYF. For the CDR3, the DNA is TGTGCCAGCAGTGCACTAGCGGGAGGGCACACCAAAAACATTCAGTACTTC.

The gene calls are TRBV7-9 and TRBJ1-6; D unclear. This CDR3 region has 14 residues. V lost 1 base to trimming and J lost 5 bases, with 6 bases between them. Germline-derived CDR1 and CDR2 are SEHNR and FQNEAQ (reference sequence). The CDR3 loop reads CASSLGTNNSPLHF. In nucleotides, the CDR3 is TGTGCCAGCAGCTTAGGGACCAATAATTCACCCCTCCACTTT.

The chain employs TRBV7-3 and TRBJ2-1, with 10 positions matching TRBD1. Germline V lookup: CDR1 SGHTA, CDR2 FQGTGA. The CDR3 loop spans 16 amino acids. With 1 base clipped from V and 8 bases from J, the junction kept 8 bases outside the gene matches. The CDR3 DNA follows: TGTGCCAGCAGCTTAAGAGGGACAGGGGTTTTCGATGAGCAGTTCTTC. It yields the protein CASSLRGTGVFDEQFF.